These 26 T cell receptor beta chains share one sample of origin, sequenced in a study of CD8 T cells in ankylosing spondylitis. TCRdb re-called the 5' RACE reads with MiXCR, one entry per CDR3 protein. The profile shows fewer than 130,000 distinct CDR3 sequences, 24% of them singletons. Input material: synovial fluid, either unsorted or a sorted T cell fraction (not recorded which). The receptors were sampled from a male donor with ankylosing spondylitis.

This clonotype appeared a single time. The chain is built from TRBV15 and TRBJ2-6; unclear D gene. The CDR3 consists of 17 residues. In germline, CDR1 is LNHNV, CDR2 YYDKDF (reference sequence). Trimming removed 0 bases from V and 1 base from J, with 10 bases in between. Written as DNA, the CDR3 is TGTGCCACCAGCAGAGACTACCAGAGATCTGGGGCCAACGTCCTGACTTTC. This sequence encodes CATSRDYQRSGANVLTF. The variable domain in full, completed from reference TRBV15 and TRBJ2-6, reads DAMVIQNPRYQVTQFGKPVTLSCSQTLNHNVMYWYQQKSSQAPKLLFHYYDKDFNNEADTPDNFQSRRPNTSFCFLDIRSPGLGDTAMYLCATSRDYQRSGANVLTFGAGSRLTVL.

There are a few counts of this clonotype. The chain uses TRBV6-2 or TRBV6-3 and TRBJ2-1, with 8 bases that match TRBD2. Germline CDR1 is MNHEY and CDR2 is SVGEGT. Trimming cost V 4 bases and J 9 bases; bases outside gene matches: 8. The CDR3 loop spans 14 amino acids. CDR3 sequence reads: CASSLPAGVVEQFF. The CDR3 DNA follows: TGTGCCAGCAGTTTACCAGCGGGAGTCGTTGAGCAGTTCTTC.

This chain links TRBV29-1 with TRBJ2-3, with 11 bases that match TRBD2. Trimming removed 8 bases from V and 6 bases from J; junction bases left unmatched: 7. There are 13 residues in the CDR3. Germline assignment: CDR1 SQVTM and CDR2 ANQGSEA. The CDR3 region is CSFRLAGGDTQYF. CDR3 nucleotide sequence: TGCAGCTTCCGCCTAGCGGGAGGCGATACGCAGTATTTT.

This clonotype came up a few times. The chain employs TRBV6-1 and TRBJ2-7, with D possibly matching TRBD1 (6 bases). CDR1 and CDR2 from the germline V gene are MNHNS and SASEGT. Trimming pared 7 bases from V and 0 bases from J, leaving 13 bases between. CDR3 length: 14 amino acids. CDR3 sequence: CASNPGHLSYEQYF. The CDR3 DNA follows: TGTGCCAGCAATCCGGGACATCTCTCCTACGAGCAGTACTTC.

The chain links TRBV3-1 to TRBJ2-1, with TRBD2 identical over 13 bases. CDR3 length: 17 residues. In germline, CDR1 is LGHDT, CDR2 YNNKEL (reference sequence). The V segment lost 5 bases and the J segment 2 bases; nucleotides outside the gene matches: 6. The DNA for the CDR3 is TGTGCCAGCAGCAAACGGACTAGCGGGAGTGCCTACAATGAGCAGTTCTTC. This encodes CASSKRTSGSAYNEQFF.

DNA of the CDR3: TGCGCCAGCAGCTTGGACGGGTTGAACACTGAAGCTTTCTTT. It encodes CASSLDGLNTEAFF. The V call is TRBV5-1, the J call TRBJ1-1; D unresolved. The V gene lost 0 bases and the J gene lost 0 bases, with 6 bases spanning the gap. This CDR3 is built from 14 residues. CDR1 SGHRS and CDR2 YFSETQ come from the germline V gene.

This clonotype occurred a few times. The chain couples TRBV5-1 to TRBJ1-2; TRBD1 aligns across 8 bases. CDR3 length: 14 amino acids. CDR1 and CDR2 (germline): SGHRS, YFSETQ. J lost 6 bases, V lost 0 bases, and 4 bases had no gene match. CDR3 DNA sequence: TGCGCCAGCAGCTTGGGCCAGGGGGCTAATGGCTACACCTTC. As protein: CASSLGQGANGYTF.

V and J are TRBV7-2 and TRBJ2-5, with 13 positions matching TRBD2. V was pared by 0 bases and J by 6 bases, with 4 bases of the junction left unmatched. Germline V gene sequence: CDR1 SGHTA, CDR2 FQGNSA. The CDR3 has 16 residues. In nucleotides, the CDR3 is TGTGCCAGCAGCTTAGCCGGACTAGCGGGAGCCAAGACCCAGTACTTC. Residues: CASSLAGLAGAKTQYF.

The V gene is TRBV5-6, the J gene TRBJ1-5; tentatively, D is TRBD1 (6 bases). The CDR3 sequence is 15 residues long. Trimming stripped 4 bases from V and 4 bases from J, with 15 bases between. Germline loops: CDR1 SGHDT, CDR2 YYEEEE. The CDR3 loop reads CASSHSDRINQPQHF. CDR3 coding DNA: TGTGCCAGCAGCCATTCAGACAGGATTAATCAGCCCCAGCATTTT.

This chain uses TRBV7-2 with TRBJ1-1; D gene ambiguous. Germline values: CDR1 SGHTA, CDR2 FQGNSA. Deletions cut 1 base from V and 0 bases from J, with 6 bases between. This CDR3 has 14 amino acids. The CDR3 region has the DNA TGTGCCAGCAGCTTAGTAGGGCTGAACACTGAAGCTTTCTTT. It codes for CASSLVGLNTEAFF.

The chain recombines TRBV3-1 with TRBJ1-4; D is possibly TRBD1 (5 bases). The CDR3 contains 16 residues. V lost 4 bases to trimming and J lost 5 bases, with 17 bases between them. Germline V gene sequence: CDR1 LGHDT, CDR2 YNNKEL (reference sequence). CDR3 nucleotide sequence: TGTGCCAGCAGCCCCCCGGGGAAAGGGACCAATGAAAAACTGTTTTTT. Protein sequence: CASSPPGKGTNEKLFF. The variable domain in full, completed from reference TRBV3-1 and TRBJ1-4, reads DTAVSQTPKYLVTQMGNDKSIKCEQNLGHDTMYWYKQDSKKFLKIMFSYNNKELIINETVPNRFSPKSPDKAHLNLHINSLELGDSAVYFCASSPPGKGTNEKLFFGSGTQLSVL.

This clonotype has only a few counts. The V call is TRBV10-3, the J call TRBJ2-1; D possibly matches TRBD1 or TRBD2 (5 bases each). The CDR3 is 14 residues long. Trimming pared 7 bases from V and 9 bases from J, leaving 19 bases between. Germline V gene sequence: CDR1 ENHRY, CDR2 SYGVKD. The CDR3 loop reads CAINRDPQGGEQFF. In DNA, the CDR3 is TGTGCCATCAACCGGGACCCCCAGGGCGGTGAGCAGTTCTTC.

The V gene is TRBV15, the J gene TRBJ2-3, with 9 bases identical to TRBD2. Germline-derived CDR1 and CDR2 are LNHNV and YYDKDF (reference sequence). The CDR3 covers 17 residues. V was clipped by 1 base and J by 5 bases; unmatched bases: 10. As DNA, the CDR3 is TGTGCCACCAGCAGAGGGGTCTTGGCGGGAGGGGGAGATACGCAGTATTTT. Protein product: CATSRGVLAGGGDTQYF.

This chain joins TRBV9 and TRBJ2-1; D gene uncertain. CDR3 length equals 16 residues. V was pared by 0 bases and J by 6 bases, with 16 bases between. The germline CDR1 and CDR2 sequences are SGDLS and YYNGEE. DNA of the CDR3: TGTGCCAGCAGCGTAGAATGGGCGGCCGCCACCAATGAGCAGTTCTTC. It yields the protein CASSVEWAAATNEQFF.

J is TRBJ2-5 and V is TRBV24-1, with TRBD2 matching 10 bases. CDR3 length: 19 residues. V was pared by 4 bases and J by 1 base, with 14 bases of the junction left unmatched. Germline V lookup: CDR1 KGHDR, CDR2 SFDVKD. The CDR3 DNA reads TGTGCCACCAGTGACAGCAGGGAGACTAGCGGGCGCCCCCAAGAGACCCAGTACTTC. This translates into CATSDSRETSGRPQETQYF.

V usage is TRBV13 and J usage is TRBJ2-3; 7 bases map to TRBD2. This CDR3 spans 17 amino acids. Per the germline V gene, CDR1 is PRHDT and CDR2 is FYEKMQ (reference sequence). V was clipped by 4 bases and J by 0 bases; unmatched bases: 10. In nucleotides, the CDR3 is TGTGCCAGCAGCTCCTGGGAGGGAGGCCTTAGCACAGATACGCAGTATTTT. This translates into CASSSWEGGLSTDTQYF. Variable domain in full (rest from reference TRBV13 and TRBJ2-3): AAGVIQSPRHLIKEKRETATLKCYPIPRHDTVYWYQQGPGQDPQFLISFYEKMQSDKGSIPDRFSAQQFSDYHSELNMSSLELGDSALYFCASSSWEGGLSTDTQYFGPGTRLTVL.

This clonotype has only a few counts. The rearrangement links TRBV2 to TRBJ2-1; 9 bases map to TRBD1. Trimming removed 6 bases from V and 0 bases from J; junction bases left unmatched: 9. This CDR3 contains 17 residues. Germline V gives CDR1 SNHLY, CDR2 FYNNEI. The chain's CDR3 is CASRGPGQGFSYNEQFF. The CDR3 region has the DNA TGTGCCAGCAGGGGTCCGGGACAGGGCTTCTCCTACAATGAGCAGTTCTTC.

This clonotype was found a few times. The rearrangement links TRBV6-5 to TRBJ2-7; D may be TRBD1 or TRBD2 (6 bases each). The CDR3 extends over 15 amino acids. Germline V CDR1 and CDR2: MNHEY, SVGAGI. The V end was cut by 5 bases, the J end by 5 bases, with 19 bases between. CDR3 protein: CASSNPGAGSHEQYF. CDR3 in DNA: TGTGCCAGCAGTAACCCGGGGGCCGGGAGCCACGAGCAGTACTTC.

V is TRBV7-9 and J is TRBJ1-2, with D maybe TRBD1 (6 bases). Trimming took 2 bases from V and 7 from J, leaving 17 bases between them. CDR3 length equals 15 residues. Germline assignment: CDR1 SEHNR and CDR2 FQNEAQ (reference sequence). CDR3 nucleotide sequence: TGTGCCAGCAGCTTAACGATACAGGGAGATCGTGGCTACACCTTC. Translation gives CASSLTIQGDRGYTF.

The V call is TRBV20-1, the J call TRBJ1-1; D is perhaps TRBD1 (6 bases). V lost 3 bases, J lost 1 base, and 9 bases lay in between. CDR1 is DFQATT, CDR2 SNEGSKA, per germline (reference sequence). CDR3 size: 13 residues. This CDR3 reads CSASPDRNTEAFF. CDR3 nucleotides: TGCAGTGCTAGCCCGGACAGGAACACTGAAGCTTTCTTT.

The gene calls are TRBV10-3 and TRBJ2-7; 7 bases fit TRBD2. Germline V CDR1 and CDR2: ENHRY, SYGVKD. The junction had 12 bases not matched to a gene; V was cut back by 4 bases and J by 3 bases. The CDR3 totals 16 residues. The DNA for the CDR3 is TGTGCCATCAGTGCAGCGACACTAGCGAGGTTCTACGAGCAGTACTTC. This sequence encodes CAISAATLARFYEQYF.

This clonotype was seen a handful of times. The CDR3 is CASRRTGTGGFVGQPQHF. The CDR3 DNA reads as TGTGCCAGCAGGCGGACAGGGACAGGGGGATTTGTAGGTCAGCCCCAGCATTTT. The V and J genes are TRBV27 and TRBJ1-5; 11 bases are a match to TRBD1. The V segment lost 6 bases and the J segment 6 bases; nucleotides outside the gene matches: 16. This CDR3 contains 18 residues. The germline V gene has CDR1 MNHEY and CDR2 SMNVEV (reference sequence).

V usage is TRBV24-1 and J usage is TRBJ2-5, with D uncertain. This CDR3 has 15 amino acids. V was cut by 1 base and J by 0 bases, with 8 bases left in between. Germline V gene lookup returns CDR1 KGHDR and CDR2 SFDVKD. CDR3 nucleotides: TGTGCCACCAGTGATTTTAAGTCCAACCAAGAGACCCAGTACTTC. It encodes CATSDFKSNQETQYF.

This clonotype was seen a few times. The CDR3 DNA sequence: TGTGCCAGCAGCCTTAACAGGGTCAATCAGCCCCAGCATTTT. This gives the protein CASSLNRVNQPQHF. The V gene is TRBV4-2, the J gene TRBJ1-5; D perhaps matches TRBD1 (6 bases). Germline values: CDR1 LGHNA, CDR2 YNFKEQ. The V end was cut by 4 bases, the J end by 3 bases, with 10 bases between. There are 14 residues in the CDR3.

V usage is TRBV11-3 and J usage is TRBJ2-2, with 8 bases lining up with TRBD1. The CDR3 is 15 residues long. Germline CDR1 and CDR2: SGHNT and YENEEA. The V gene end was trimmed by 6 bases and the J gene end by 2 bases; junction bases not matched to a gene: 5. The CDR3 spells CASSSDRGNTGELFF. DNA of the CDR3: TGTGCCAGCAGTTCCGACAGGGGTAACACCGGGGAGCTGTTTTTT.

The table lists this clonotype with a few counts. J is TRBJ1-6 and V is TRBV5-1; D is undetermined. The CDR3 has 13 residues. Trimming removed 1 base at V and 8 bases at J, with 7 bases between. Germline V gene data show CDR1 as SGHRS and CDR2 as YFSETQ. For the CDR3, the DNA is TGCGCCAGCAGCTTGAAGGAGGATTCACCCCTCCACTTT. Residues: CASSLKEDSPLHF.